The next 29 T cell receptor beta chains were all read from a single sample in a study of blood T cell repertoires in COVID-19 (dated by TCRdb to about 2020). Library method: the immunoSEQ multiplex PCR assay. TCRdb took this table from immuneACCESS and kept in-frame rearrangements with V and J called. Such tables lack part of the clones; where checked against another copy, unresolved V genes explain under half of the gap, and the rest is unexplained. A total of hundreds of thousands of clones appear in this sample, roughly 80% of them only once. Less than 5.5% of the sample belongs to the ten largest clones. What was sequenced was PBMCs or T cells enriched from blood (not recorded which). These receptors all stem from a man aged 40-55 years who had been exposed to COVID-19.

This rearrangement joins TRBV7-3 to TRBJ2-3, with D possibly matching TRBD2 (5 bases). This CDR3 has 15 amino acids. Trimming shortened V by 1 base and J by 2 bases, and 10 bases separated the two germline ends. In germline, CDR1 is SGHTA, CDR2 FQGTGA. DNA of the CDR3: TGTGCCAGCAGCTTAATCCCGGGATACACAGATACGCAGTATTTT. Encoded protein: CASSLIPGYTDTQYF.

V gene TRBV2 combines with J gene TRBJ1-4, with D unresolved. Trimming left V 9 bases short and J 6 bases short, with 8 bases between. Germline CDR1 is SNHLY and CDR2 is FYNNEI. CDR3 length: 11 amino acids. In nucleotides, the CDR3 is TGTGCCAGTTACGGTTATGAAAAACTGTTTTTT. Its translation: CASYGYEKLFF.

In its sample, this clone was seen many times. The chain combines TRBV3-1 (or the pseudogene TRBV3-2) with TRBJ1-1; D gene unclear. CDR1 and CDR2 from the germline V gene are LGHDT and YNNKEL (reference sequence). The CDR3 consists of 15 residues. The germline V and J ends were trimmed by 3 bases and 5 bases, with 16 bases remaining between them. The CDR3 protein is CASSHTSPGGTEAFF. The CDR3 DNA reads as TGTGCCAGCAGCCACACGTCCCCCGGCGGGACTGAAGCTTTCTTT.

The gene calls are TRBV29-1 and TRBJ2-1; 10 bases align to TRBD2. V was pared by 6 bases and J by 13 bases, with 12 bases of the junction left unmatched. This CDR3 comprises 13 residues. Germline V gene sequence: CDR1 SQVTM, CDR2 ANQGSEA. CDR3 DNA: TGCAGCGTAAGAACCAAACTAGCGGGAACTCAGTTCTTC. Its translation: CSVRTKLAGTQFF.

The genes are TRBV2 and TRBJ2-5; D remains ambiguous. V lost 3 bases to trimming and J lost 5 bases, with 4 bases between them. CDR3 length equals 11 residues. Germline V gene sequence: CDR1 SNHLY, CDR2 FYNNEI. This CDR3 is CASSDEETQYF. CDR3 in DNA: TGTGCCAGCAGTGACGAGGAGACCCAGTACTTC.

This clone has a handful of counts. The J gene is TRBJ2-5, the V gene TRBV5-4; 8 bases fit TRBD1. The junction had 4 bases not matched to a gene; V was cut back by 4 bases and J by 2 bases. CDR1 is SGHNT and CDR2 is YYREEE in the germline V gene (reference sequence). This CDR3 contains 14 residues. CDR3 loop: CASSPDRVQETQYF. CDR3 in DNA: TGTGCCAGCAGCCCGGACAGGGTTCAAGAGACCCAGTACTTC.

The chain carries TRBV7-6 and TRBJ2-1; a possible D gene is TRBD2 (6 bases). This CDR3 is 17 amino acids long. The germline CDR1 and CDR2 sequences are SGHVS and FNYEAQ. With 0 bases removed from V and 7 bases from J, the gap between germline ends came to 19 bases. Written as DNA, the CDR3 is TGTGCCAGCAGCTTAGCGAGCCCAGCGGGCAAAATAAATGAGCAGTTCTTC. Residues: CASSLASPAGKINEQFF.

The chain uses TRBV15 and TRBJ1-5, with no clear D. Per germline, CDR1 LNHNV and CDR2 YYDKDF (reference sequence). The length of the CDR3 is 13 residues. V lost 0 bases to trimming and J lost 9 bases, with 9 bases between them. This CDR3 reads CATSRDGGRPQHF. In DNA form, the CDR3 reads TGTGCCACCAGCAGAGACGGCGGGCGGCCCCAGCATTTT.

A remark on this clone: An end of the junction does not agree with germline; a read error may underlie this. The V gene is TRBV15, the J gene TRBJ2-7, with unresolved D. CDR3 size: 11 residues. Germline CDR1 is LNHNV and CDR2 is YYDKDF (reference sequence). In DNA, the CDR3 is TGTGCCACCAGCATTCGACATTTTGCTGACTTC. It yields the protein CATSIRHFADF.

The DNA of the CDR3 is TGTGCCACCAGTGATCAGGGACAGGGGTGGGATGAGCAGTTCTTC. Protein sequence: CATSDQGQGWDEQFF. V gene TRBV24-1 combines with J gene TRBJ2-1; TRBD1 aligns across 10 bases. This CDR3 is built from 15 residues. CDR1 is KGHDR, CDR2 SFDVKD, per germline. After removal of 3 bases from V and 8 bases from J, the junction contained 6 bases not matched to a gene.

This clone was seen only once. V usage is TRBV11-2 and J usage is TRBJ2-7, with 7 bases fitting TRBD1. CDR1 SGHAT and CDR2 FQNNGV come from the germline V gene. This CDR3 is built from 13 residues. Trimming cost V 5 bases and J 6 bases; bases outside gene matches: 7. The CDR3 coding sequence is TGTGCCAGCAGCCTGAACAGGGGTCGCGAGCAGTACTTC. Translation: CASSLNRGREQYF.

The CDR3: CASSQDSNTEAFF. The DNA for the CDR3 is TGTGCCAGCTCCCAGGATTCGAACACTGAAGCTTTCTTT. The chain is built from TRBV18 and TRBJ1-1, with D unclear. The CDR3 consists of 13 residues. V dropped 6 bases and J dropped 1 base, with 9 bases sitting between them. The germline V gene encodes CDR1 KGHSH and CDR2 LQKENI.

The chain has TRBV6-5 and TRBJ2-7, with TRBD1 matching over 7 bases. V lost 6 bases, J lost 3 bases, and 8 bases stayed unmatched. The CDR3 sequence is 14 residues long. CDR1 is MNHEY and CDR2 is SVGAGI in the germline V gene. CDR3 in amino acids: CASSSDRGLYEQYF. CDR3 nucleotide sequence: TGTGCCAGCAGCTCCGATAGGGGGCTCTACGAGCAGTACTTC.

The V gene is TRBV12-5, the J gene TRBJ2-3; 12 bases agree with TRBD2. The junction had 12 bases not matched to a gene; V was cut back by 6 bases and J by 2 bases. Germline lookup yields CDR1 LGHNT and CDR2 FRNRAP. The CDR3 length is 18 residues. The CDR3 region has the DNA TGTGCTAGTGGCCCCTGGGGGACTAGCGGGTTGTACACAGATACGCAGTATTTT. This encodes CASGPWGTSGLYTDTQYF.

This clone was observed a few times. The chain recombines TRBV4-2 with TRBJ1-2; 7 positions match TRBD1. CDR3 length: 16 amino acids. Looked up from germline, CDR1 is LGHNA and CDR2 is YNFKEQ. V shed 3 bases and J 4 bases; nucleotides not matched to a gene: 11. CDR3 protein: CASSQGDGQAGYGYTF. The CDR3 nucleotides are TGTGCCAGCAGCCAGGGGGACGGACAGGCCGGCTATGGCTACACCTTC.

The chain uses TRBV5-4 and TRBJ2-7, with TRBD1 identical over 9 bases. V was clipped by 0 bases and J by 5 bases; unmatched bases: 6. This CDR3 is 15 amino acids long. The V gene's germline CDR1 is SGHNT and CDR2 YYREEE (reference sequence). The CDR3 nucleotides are TGTGCCAGCAGCTTGGTGGGACAGGGAGGAGACGAGCAGTACTTC. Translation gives CASSLVGQGGDEQYF.

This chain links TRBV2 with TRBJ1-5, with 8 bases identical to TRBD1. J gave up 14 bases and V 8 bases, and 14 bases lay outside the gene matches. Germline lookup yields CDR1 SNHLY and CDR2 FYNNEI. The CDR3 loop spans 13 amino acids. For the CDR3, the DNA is TGTGCCAGCCTTATAGGACAGGGCGGGTCTAAGCATTTT. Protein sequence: CASLIGQGGSKHF.

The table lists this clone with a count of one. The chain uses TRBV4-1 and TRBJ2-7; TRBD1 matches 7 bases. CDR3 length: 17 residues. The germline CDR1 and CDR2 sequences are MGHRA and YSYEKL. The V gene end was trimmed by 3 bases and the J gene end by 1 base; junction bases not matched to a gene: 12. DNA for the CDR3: TGCGCCAGCAGCCAGATGCTAGGGGGCCCACGGTCCTACGAGCAGTACTTC. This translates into CASSQMLGGPRSYEQYF.

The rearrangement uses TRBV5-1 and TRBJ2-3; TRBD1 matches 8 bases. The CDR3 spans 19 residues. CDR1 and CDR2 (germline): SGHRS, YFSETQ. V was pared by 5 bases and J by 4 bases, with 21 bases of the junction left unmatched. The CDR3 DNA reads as TGCGCCAGCAGTGAAGTGGGCGCACCCGGGACAGGAGGTGCAGATACGCAGTATTTT. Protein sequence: CASSEVGAPGTGGADTQYF.

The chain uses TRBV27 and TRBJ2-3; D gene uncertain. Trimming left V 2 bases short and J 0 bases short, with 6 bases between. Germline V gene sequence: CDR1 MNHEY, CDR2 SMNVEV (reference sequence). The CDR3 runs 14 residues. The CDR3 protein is CASSLARSTDTQYF. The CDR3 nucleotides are TGTGCCAGCAGTTTAGCGCGTAGCACAGATACGCAGTATTTT.

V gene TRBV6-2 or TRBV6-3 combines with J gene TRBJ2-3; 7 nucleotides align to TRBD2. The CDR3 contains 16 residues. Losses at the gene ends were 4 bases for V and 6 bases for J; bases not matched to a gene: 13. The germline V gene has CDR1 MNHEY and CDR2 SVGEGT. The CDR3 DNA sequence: TGTGCCAGCAGTTCGCCTAGCGGTCCGACGGGGGATACGCAGTATTTT. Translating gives CASSSPSGPTGDTQYF.

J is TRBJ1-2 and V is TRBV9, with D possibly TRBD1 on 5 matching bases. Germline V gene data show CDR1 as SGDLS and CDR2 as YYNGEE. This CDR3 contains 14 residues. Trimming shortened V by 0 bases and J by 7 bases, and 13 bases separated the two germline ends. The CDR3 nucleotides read TGTGCCAGCAGCGTAGCTATTGGGACTAGTGGCTACACCTTC. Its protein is CASSVAIGTSGYTF.

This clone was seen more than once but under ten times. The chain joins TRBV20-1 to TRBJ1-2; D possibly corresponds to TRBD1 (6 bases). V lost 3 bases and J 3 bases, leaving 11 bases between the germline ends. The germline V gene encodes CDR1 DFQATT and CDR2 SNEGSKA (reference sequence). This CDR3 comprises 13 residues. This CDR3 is CSASGDTHYGYTF. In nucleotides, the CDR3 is TGCAGTGCTAGTGGGGACACCCACTATGGCTACACCTTC.

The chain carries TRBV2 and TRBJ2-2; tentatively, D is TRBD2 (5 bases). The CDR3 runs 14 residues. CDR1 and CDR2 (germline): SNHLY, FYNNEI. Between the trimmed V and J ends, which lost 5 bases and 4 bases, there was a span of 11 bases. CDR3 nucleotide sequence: TGTGCCAGCAGTCTAGGCGGGCGCACCGGGGAGCTGTTTTTT. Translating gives CASSLGGRTGELFF.

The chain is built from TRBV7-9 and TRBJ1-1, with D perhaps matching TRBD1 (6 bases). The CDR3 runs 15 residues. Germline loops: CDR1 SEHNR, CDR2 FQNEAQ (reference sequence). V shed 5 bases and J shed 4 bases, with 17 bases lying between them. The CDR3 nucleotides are TGTGCCAGCAGCCGACGGGCAGGGGTTACCACTGAAGCTTTCTTT. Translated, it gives CASSRRAGVTTEAFF. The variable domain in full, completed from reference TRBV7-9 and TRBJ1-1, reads DTGVSQNPRHKITKRGQNVTFRCDPISEHNRLYWYRQTLGQGPEFLTYFQNEAQLEKSRLLSDRFSAERPKGSFSTLEIQRTEQGDSAMYLCASSRRAGVTTEAFFGQGTRLTVV.

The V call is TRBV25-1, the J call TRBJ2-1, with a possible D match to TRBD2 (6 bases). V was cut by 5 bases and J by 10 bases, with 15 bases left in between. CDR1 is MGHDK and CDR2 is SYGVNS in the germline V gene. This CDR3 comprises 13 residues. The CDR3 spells CASSSLAMGEQFF. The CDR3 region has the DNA TGTGCCAGCAGTTCTCTAGCGATGGGAGAGCAGTTCTTC. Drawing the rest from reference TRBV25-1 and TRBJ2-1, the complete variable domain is EADIYQTPRYLVIGTGKKITLECSQTMGHDKMYWYQQDPGMELHLIHYSYGVNSTEKGDLSSESTVSRIRTEHFPLTLESARPSHTSQYLCASSSLAMGEQFFGPGTRLTVL.

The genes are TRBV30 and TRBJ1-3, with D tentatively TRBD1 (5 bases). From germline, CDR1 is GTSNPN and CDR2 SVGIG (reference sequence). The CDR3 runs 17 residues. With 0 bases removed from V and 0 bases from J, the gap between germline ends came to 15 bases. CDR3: CAWSVHIGGYSGNTIYF. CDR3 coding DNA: TGTGCCTGGAGTGTACATATCGGGGGATACTCTGGAAACACCATATATTTT.

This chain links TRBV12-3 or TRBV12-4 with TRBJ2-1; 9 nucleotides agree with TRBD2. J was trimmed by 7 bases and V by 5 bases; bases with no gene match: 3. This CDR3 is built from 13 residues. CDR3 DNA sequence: TGTGCCAGCAGTCGAGCGGGAGGTAATGAGCAGTTCTTC. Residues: CASSRAGGNEQFF.

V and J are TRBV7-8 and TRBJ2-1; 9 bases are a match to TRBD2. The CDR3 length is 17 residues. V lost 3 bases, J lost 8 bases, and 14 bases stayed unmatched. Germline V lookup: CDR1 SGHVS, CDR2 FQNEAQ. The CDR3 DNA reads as TGTGCCAGCAGCTTCAGCCCCGGGCGGCGGGGGGGGCATGAGCAGTTCTTC. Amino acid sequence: CASSFSPGRRGGHEQFF. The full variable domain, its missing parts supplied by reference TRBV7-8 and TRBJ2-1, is GAGVSQSPRYKVAKRGQDVALRCDPISGHVSLFWYQQALGQGPEFLTYFQNEAQLDKSGLPSDRFFAERPEGSVSTLKIQRTQQEDSAVYLCASSFSPGRRGGHEQFFGPGTRLTVL.